These T cell receptor beta chains were read from a single sample in a study of cytomegalovirus exposure and HLA in healthy donors. This table comes from immunoSEQ multiplex PCR, and its TCRdb copy is limited to in-frame clones, with some not included. The sample records about 94,000 clones, approximately 80% being singletons. The sample comprised PBMCs. All receptors come from a human donor in good health. Each CDR3 is given with its conserved first and last residue. The D gene is left open where the match is weak. Size is stated for part of the rows, as once, few or many counts, or as a class when the clone is expanded.

V gene	J gene	D gene	clone size	CDR3 DNA	CDR3 protein
TRBV29-1	TRBJ1-1	.	.	TGCAGCGTTGAAGAGGGGAGTTCTCGCCCGGAGACTGAAGCTTTCTTT	CSVEEGSSRPETEAFF
TRBV6-5	TRBJ2-7	TRBD2	.	TGTGCCAGCAGGGGCACTCGGACTAGAGGCTACGAGCAGTACTTC	CASRGTRTRGYEQYF
TRBV5-1	TRBJ2-1	TRBD2	.	TGCGCCAGCAGCTTTCAGCGGGGGACAAACAATGAGCAGTTCTTC	CASSFQRGTNNEQFF
TRBV30	TRBJ2-5	TRBD2	.	TGTGCCTGGAGTGGGGGAGGGATGCAAGAGACCCAGTACTTC	CAWSGGGMQETQYF
TRBV18	TRBJ2-7	TRBD1	.	TGTGCCAGCTCACCGGACAGGGGCCAGTACGAGCAGTACTTC	CASSPDRGQYEQYF
TRBV7-9	TRBJ2-7	TRBD1	once	TGTTCCAGCAGCCGTGACAGGGACGAGCAGTACTTC	CSSSRDRDEQYF
TRBV5-4	TRBJ1-1	.	few	TGTGCCAGCAGCCCACAACAGGGCGTGAACACTGAAGCTTTCTTT	CASSPQQGVNTEAFF
TRBV9	TRBJ2-1	TRBD2	.	TGTGCCAGCAGCGTAACGTCTAGCGGGGGCTACAATGAGCAGTTCTTC	CASSVTSSGGYNEQFF
TRBV14	TRBJ2-2	TRBD2	.	TGTGCCAGCAGCCAAGCGGGGGGAGTATATACCGGGGAGCTGTTTTTT	CASSQAGGVYTGELFF
TRBV11-2	TRBJ2-2	.	.	TGTGCCAGCAGCTTAGGGCGGTACACCGGGGAGCTGTTTTTT	CASSLGRYTGELFF
TRBV11-2	TRBJ2-1	TRBD1	.	TGTGCCAGCAGCTTAGATCGAAGGGGGCAGGGAATCGAGCAGTTCTTC	CASSLDRRGQGIEQFF
TRBV29-1	TRBJ2-7	TRBD2	.	TGCAGCGTTGGGACTAGCGGAGCGTACGAGCAGTACTTC	CSVGTSGAYEQYF
TRBV27	TRBJ2-7	.	.	TGTGCCAGCAGTCCCCAAGCCACGAGGAACGAGCAGTACTTC	CASSPQATRNEQYF
TRBV2	TRBJ1-4	TRBD1	.	TGTGCCAGCAGTTCCGACAGGGCTAGGGAAAAACTGTTTTTT	CASSSDRAREKLFF
TRBV4-1	TRBJ1-4	TRBD1	.	TGCGCCAGCAGCCAAGATCGGGTGGGACAGGGGGTGGGTGCTAGTGAAAAACTGTTTTTT	CASSQDRVGQGVGASEKLFF
TRBV7-9	TRBJ2-2	TRBD1	few	TGTGCCAGCAGCTTGGTACCCCAGGGGGCGATTAACACCGGGGAGCTGTTTTTT	CASSLVPQGAINTGELFF
TRBV5-5	TRBJ1-1	TRBD1	few	TGTGCCAGCAGCTGGGTGGACAGGGCAGAAGCTTTCTTT	CASSWVDRAEAFF
TRBV29-1	TRBJ2-3	.	.	TGCAGCGTTAGCGCAACAGATACGCAGTATTTT	CSVSATDTQYF
TRBV7-9	TRBJ2-5	.	.	TGTGCCAGCAGCTTTTCTCGAGAGACCCAGTACTTC	CASSFSRETQYF
TRBV18	TRBJ2-2	.	.	TGTGCCAGCTCACCGTATCGGGACACCGGGGAGCTGTTTTTT	CASSPYRDTGELFF
TRBV5-1	TRBJ2-3	TRBD2	.	TGCGCCAGCAGCTGGAGCGGGGGCACAGATACGCAGTATTTT	CASSWSGGTDTQYF
TRBV29-1	TRBJ1-2	.	.	TGCAGCGTTGAAGATCGAGGAGGACGGAACCTCTATGGCTACACCTTC	CSVEDRGGRNLYGYTF
TRBV5-4	TRBJ2-1	.	.	TGTGCCAGCCAGGACAGCTCCTACAATGAGCAGTTCTTC	CASQDSSYNEQFF
TRBV10-3	TRBJ2-3	.	.	TGTGCCATCAGTGGGACAGTCGGTACGCAGTATTTT	CAISGTVGTQYF
TRBV19	TRBJ2-3	TRBD2	.	TGTGCCAGTACTCCTTCCGGCGGGGGGGTCACAGATACGCAGTATTTT	CASTPSGGGVTDTQYF
TRBV9	TRBJ1-1	.	.	TGTGCCAGCAGCGTAGGCGGAAGGTTAACTGAAGCTTTCTTT	CASSVGGRLTEAFF
TRBV7-2	TRBJ1-2	.	.	TGTGCCAGCAGCTCCTGGGGGGGGGCTAACTATGGCTACACCTTC	CASSSWGGANYGYTF
TRBV5-1	TRBJ2-1	TRBD2	.	TGCGCCAGCAGCTTTATGCGGGGGGGTGGAGAGCAGTTCTTC	CASSFMRGGGEQFF
TRBV6-4	TRBJ2-6	TRBD1	.	TGTGCCAGCAGTGAACAGGGGTCTGGGGCCAACGTCCTGACTTTC	CASSEQGSGANVLTF
TRBV4-1	TRBJ1-4	TRBD1	.	TGCGCCAGCAGCCAAGAGGTTGGGACAGGGAGGAGAGCGGCTAATGAAAAACTGTTTTTT	CASSQEVGTGRRAANEKLFF
TRBV6-4	TRBJ1-5	.	.	TGTGCCAGCAGTGCAGAGGGAAGCAATCAGCCCCAGCATTTT	CASSAEGSNQPQHF
TRBV6-5	TRBJ2-5	TRBD2	once	TGTGCCAGCGCCCAGGGAGGGGTGGAGACCCAGTACTTC	CASAQGGVETQYF
TRBV28	TRBJ1-5	.	.	TGTGCCAGCAGTTTGCTCGGAGGGGTCGGGTTAGTCAATCAGCCCCAGCATTTT	CASSLLGGVGLVNQPQHF
TRBV9	TRBJ2-3	TRBD2	.	TGTGCCAGCGGACGACTAGCGGGGGCCGAAGATACGCAGTATTTT	CASGRLAGAEDTQYF
TRBV9	TRBJ2-7	.	.	TGTGCCAGCAGCGCCAATCGGGACAGCGGGAGCTCCTACGAGCAGTACTTC	CASSANRDSGSSYEQYF
TRBV7-3	TRBJ2-5	TRBD1	.	TGTGCCAGCAGCGTGACAGGGGGCGGGCAGACCCAGTACTTC	CASSVTGGGQTQYF
TRBV5-1	TRBJ1-2	.	.	TGCGCCAGCAGCTTGGGAACCGGGAGAACTTCCATCTATGGCTACACCTTC	CASSLGTGRTSIYGYTF
TRBV7-9	TRBJ1-4	TRBD1	few	TGTGCCAGCAGCCCGGGACAGAATGAAAAACTGTTTTTT	CASSPGQNEKLFF
TRBV7-9	TRBJ1-2	TRBD1	.	TGTGCCAGCAGCTTAGGGACAGGGCCGCACTATGGCTACACCTTC	CASSLGTGPHYGYTF
TRBV4-2	TRBJ2-7	.	.	TGTGCCAGCAGCCAAGACGTGGGGACAGAGCAGTACTTC	CASSQDVGTEQYF
TRBV7-3	TRBJ2-2	.	.	TGTGCCAGCAGCTTAAGTGGACTAACCACCGGGGAGCTGTTTTTT	CASSLSGLTTGELFF
TRBV9	TRBJ2-3	TRBD1	.	TGTGCCAGCAGCGTAACCAGGGGGCAAGATACGCAGTATTTT	CASSVTRGQDTQYF
TRBV14	TRBJ2-5	.	.	TGTGCCAGCAGCCAAGAGACAAGGGAGGAGACCCAGTACTTC	CASSQETREETQYF
TRBV19	TRBJ1-1	.	.	TGTGCCAGTCTCCAGGCAGGGTACACTGAAGCTTTCTTT	CASLQAGYTEAFF
TRBV7-2	TRBJ1-1	.	.	TGTGCCAGCAGCTTATCGGGGAACACTGAAGCTTTCTTT	CASSLSGNTEAFF
TRBV11-3	TRBJ2-6	TRBD2	.	TGTGCCAGCAGCTTAGATCTGGGTAGCGGGCTGACTTTC	CASSLDLGSGLTF
TRBV27	TRBJ2-7	.	.	TGTGCCAGCAGTTCAGACAGTCCCGGTTCCTACGAGCAGTACTTC	CASSSDSPGSYEQYF
TRBV6-5	TRBJ2-2	TRBD2	.	TGTGCCAGCAGCCCAAGCGGGACGAACACCGGGGAGCTGTTTTTT	CASSPSGTNTGELFF
TRBV5-6	TRBJ1-6	.	.	TGTGCCAGCAGCTCCCCGCGGGGAAAGGGTTCACCCCTCCACTTT	CASSSPRGKGSPLHF
TRBV29-1	TRBJ2-1	TRBD2	.	TGCAGCGTTCGAACTAGCGAATACAATGAGCAGTTCTTC	CSVRTSEYNEQFF